This TCR beta chain was recorded in a study of human CD8 memory T cell subsets. This CDR3 region has 14 residues. Germline CDR1 is SGHVS and CDR2 is FQNEAQ. Points from the study as a whole: Among T cell receptor chains, only the beta chains were sequenced in this study. Both stem-like subsets shared clonotypes with effector memory cells. However, the stem-like memory and precursor exhausted T cell repertoires overlapped with each other only minimally.

Scientists made TCR beta libraries using UMI-labeled 5' RACE. Using the 5' RACE reads, TCRdb records one entry per CDR3 protein without DNA. This table holds some 6,700 distinct CDR3 sequences. Healthy donors' buffy coats yielded the PBMC. Duplicate vials of fewer than 160,000 sorted CD8+ T cells per subset supplied the RNA. Remarks on this clonotype: Its matching antigen is unknown.

What was sequenced was CD8+ T cells from PBMCs. V and J are TRBV7-8 and TRBJ2-3. The source is a human donor in good health. The CDR3 reads CASSLAASTDTQYF.